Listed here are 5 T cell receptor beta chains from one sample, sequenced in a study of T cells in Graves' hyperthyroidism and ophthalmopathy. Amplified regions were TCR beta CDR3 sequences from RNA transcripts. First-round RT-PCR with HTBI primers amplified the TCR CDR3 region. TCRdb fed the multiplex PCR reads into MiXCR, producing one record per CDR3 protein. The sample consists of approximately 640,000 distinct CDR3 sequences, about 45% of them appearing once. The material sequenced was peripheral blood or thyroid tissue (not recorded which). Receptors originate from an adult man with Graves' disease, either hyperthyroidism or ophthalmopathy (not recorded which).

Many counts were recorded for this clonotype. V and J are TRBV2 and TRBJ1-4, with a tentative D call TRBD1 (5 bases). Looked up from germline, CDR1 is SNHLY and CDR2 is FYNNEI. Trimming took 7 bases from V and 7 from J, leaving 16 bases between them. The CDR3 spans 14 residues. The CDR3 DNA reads TGTGCCAGCACTTTGACAGAGCTATCTGAAAAACTGTTTTTT. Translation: CASTLTELSEKLFF.

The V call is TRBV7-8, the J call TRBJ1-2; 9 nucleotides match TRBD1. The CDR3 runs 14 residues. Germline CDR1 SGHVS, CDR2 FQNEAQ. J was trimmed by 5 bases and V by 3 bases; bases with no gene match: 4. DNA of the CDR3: TGTGCCAGCAGCTTCCGGACAGGGGAATATGGCTACACCTTC. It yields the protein CASSFRTGEYGYTF.

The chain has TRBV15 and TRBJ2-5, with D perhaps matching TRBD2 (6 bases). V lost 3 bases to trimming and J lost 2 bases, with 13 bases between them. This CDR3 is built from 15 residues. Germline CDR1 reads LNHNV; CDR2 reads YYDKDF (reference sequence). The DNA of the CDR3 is TGTGCCACCAGCAGCCCCTCACGGGGGCAAGAGACCCAGTACTTC. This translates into CATSSPSRGQETQYF.

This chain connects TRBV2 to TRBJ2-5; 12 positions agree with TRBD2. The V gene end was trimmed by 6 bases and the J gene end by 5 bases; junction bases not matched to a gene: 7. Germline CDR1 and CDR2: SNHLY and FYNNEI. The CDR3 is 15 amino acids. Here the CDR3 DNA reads TGTGCCAGCAGAATCGTCGGACTAGCGGGGGAGACCCAGTACTTC. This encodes CASRIVGLAGETQYF.

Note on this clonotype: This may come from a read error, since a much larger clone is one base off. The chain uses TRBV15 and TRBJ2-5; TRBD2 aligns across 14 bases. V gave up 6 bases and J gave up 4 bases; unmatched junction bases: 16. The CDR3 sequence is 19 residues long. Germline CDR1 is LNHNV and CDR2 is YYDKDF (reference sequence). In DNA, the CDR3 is TGTGCCACCAGTGATGGAGGACTAGCGGGGGGCGAGGCACGAGAGACCCAGTACTTC. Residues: CATSDGGLAGGEARETQYF.